A single sample is the source of the 4 T cell receptor beta chains below, sequenced in a study of blood T cell repertoires in COVID-19. Data came from immunoSEQ multiplex PCR; TCRdb stores just in-frame clones and leaves some out. Here the sample spans 230,000 or so clones, 88% being singletons. Material for sequencing was PBMCs or T cells enriched from blood (not recorded which). The source of these receptors is a woman in her thirties who had recovered from COVID-19.

This sequence joins TRBV11-2 and TRBJ1-6; D unclear. This CDR3 spans 13 amino acids. The ends were cut back, 8 bases at V and 10 bases at J, with 15 bases in the middle. CDR1 and CDR2 (germline): SGHAT, FQNNGV. The CDR3 loop reads CASGRGSSSPLHF. The DNA of the CDR3 is TGTGCCAGCGGAAGAGGGAGCAGCTCACCCCTCCACTTT.

This clone has just one count. In DNA form, the CDR3 reads TGTGCCAGCAGTTCCGGGACAGGGGGCTTTAGGGGCTACACCTTC. It translates to CASSSGTGGFRGYTF. V usage is TRBV2 and J usage is TRBJ1-2; 12 bases map to TRBD1. CDR3 size: 15 residues. J lost 8 bases, V lost 5 bases, and 9 bases had no gene match. Germline values: CDR1 SNHLY, CDR2 FYNNEI.

The V gene is TRBV7-9, the J gene TRBJ1-2, with 8 bases fitting TRBD1. Unmatched junction bases numbered 3, after V lost 4 bases and J lost 2 bases. The CDR3 consists of 14 residues. Germline V gives CDR1 SEHNR, CDR2 FQNEAQ (reference sequence). The CDR3 region has the DNA TGTGCCAGCAGCTACAGGGGGACCAACTATGGCTACACCTTC. Translation: CASSYRGTNYGYTF. Full variable domain (outside the CDR3, taken from reference TRBV7-9 and TRBJ1-2): DTGVSQNPRHKITKRGQNVTFRCDPISEHNRLYWYRQTLGQGPEFLTYFQNEAQLEKSRLLSDRFSAERPKGSFSTLEIQRTEQGDSAMYLCASSYRGTNYGYTFGSGTRLTVV.

This clone occurred once. This chain connects TRBV4-2 to TRBJ1-4; TRBD1 aligns across 10 bases. The germline V gene has CDR1 LGHNA and CDR2 YNFKEQ. The length of the CDR3 is 14 residues. Trimming took 3 bases from V and 8 from J; bases not matched to a gene: 3. The chain's CDR3 is CASSQGQGREKLFF. In DNA, the CDR3 is TGTGCCAGCAGCCAGGGACAGGGGAGGGAAAAACTGTTTTTT.